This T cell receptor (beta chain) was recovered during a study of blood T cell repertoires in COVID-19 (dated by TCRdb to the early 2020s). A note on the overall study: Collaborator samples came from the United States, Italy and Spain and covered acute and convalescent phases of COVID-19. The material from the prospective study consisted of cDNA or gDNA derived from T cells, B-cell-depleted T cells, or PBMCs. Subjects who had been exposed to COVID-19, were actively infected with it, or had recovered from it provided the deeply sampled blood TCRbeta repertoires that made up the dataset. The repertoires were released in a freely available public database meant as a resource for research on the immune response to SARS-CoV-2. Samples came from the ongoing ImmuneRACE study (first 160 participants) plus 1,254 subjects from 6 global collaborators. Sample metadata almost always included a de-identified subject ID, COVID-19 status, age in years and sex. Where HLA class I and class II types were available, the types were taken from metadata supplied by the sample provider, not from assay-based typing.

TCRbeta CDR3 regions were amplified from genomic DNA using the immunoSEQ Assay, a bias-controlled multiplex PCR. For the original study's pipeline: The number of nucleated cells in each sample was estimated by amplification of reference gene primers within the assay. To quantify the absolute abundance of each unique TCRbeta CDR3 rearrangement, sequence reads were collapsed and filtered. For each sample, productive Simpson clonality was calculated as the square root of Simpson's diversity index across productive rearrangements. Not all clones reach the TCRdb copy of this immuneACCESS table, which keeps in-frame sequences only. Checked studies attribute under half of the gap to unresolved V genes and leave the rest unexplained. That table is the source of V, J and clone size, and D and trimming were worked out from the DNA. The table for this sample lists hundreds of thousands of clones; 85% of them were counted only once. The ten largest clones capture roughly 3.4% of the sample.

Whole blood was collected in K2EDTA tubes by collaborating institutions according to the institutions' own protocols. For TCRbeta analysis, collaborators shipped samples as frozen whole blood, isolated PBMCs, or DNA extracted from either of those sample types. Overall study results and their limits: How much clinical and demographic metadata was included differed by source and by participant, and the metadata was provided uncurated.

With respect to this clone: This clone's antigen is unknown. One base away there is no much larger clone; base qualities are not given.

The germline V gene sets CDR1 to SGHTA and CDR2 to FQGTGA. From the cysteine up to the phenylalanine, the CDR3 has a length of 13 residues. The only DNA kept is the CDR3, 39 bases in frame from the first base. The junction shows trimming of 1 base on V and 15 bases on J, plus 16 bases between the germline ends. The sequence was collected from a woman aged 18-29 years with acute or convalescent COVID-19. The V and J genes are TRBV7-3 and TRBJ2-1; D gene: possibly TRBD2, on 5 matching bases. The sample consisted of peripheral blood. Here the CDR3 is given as CASSLNQFTGSFF. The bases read TGTGCCAGCAGCTTAAATCAATTTACGGGGTCGTTCTTC.